The 10 T cell receptor beta chains in this list originate from one sample, sequenced in a study of blood T cell repertoires in COVID-19. TCRdb keeps only in-frame clones here, not all; method: immunoSEQ multiplex PCR. The data show just over 300,000 clones, just over 85% seen once. What was sequenced was PBMCs or T cells enriched from blood (not recorded which). The receptors come from a man aged 30-40 years who had recovered from COVID-19.

This chain connects TRBV2 to TRBJ2-3; possibly TRBD1 for D (6 bases). This CDR3 is built from 12 residues. The germline V gene encodes CDR1 SNHLY and CDR2 FYNNEI. Trimming cost V 6 bases and J 5 bases, with 9 bases left between them. This CDR3 is CASSGQRDTQYF. The CDR3 DNA reads TGTGCCAGCAGCGGACAGCGAGATACGCAGTATTTT.

V usage is TRBV13 and J usage is TRBJ1-4; D gene unclear. Germline lookup yields CDR1 PRHDT and CDR2 FYEKMQ (reference sequence). This CDR3 region has 13 residues. With 5 bases removed from V and 5 bases from J, the gap between germline ends came to 9 bases. The CDR3 bases are TGTGCCAGCAGCGCTCGGTCCAATGAAAAACTGTTTTTT. This codes for CASSARSNEKLFF.

The rearrangement links TRBV7-2 to TRBJ1-2; 7 bases agree with TRBD1. Losses at the gene ends were 1 base for V and 6 bases for J; bases not matched to a gene: 14. Germline-derived CDR1 and CDR2 are SGHTA and FQGNSA. The CDR3 length is 17 residues. Here the CDR3 DNA reads TGTGCCAGCAGCTTAGAGAGGGGGCGCTTTGGCCGGGATGGCTACACCTTC. Its translation is CASSLERGRFGRDGYTF.

V and J are TRBV24-1 and TRBJ2-2; D perhaps matches TRBD2 (6 bases). With 5 bases removed from V and 6 bases from J, the gap between germline ends came to 12 bases. Germline V gene sequence: CDR1 KGHDR, CDR2 SFDVKD. The CDR3 sequence is 14 residues long. This chain's CDR3 is CATSAMRDAGELFF. Here the CDR3 DNA reads TGTGCCACCAGTGCAATGCGGGATGCCGGGGAGCTGTTTTTT.

V is TRBV14 and J is TRBJ1-1; TRBD1 might be the D (5 bases). CDR1 and CDR2 from the germline V gene are SGHDN and FVKESK. CDR3 length: 14 residues. The V end lost 2 bases, the J end lost 0 bases, and 7 bases lay between the germline ends. In nucleotides, the CDR3 is TGTGCCAGCAGCCAACCAGGGATGAACACTGAAGCTTTCTTT. It codes for CASSQPGMNTEAFF.

CDR3 in DNA: TGTGCCAGCAGCTCTACCTATGATCAGCCCCAGCATTTT. It is translated as CASSSTYDQPQHF. V gene TRBV7-6 combines with J gene TRBJ1-5; D not resolved. Germline V gene data show CDR1 as SGHVS and CDR2 as FNYEAQ. The CDR3 sequence is 13 residues long. V was pared by 4 bases and J by 5 bases, with 9 bases between.

This chain uses TRBV4-2 with TRBJ2-1; D gene ambiguous. This CDR3 spans 14 amino acids. Germline V CDR1 and CDR2: LGHNA, YNFKEQ. V lost 1 base, J lost 4 bases, and 8 bases lay in between. CDR3 sequence (DNA): TGTGCCAGCAGCCAAGTTCTCGGGTACAATGAGCAGTTCTTC. Translated: CASSQVLGYNEQFF.

This chain connects TRBV19 to TRBJ1-2; D is possibly TRBD1 (5 bases). Trimming pared 3 bases from V and 2 bases from J, leaving 13 bases between. The germline V gene has CDR1 LNHDA and CDR2 SQIVND (reference sequence). The CDR3 consists of 15 residues. CDR3 DNA sequence: TGTGCCAGTAGTATTGGGGGACGGGAGAACTATGGCTACACCTTC. It specifies CASSIGGRENYGYTF.

The rearrangement uses TRBV6-4 and TRBJ2-3; unclear D gene. The CDR3 has 13 residues. The V end was cut by 4 bases, the J end by 2 bases, with 7 bases between. Germline assignment: CDR1 MRHNA and CDR2 SNTAGT. The CDR3 coding sequence is TGTGCCAGCAGTGGGGCCAACACAGATACGCAGTATTTT. It is translated as CASSGANTDTQYF.

The genes are TRBV19 and TRBJ2-3; 10 nucleotides match TRBD1. Germline CDR1 LNHDA, CDR2 SQIVND (reference sequence). Losses at the gene ends were 9 bases for V and 4 bases for J; bases not matched to a gene: 10. CDR3 length equals 15 residues. The CDR3: CASNRQGALSDTQYF. The CDR3 DNA reads as TGTGCCAGCAATAGACAGGGGGCACTTTCAGATACGCAGTATTTT.